This T cell receptor beta chain stems from a study of Tregs in tolerant kidney transplant recipients. Study outcomes and limitations: Antigen-driven expansion was suggested because donor-specific Tregs expanded more than all Tregs in tolerant patients. The most relevant donor-specific Treg TCRbeta repertoire apparently came from expansion with activated donor B cells. For some patients, primers changed over time, blocking nucleotide-level comparison.

About this clone itself: Antigen specificity is unknown.

CD4+CD25+CD127- Tregs, CD4+CD25- non-Tregs, CD4 and CD8 cells were sorted. From germline, CDR1 is SEHNR and CDR2 FQNEAQ (reference sequence). This CDR3 spans 14 amino acids. Trimming took 4 bases from V and 7 from J, leaving 16 bases between them. The protocol was immunoSEQ multiplex PCR, while the TCRdb copy is restricted to in-frame clones and leaves out a portion. In the table there are about 72,000 clones, just under 95% of which are singletons. The chain joins TRBV7-9 to TRBJ1-1, with D tentatively TRBD1 (5 bases). This sequence originates from a human donor who received a combined kidney and bone marrow transplant. The material sequenced was CD8+ T cells from blood, taken before the transplant. The CDR3 loop is CASSSLLTVDEAFF. The CDR3 DNA reads as TGTGCCAGCAGCTCACTCCTGACAGTCGATGAAGCTTTCTTT.